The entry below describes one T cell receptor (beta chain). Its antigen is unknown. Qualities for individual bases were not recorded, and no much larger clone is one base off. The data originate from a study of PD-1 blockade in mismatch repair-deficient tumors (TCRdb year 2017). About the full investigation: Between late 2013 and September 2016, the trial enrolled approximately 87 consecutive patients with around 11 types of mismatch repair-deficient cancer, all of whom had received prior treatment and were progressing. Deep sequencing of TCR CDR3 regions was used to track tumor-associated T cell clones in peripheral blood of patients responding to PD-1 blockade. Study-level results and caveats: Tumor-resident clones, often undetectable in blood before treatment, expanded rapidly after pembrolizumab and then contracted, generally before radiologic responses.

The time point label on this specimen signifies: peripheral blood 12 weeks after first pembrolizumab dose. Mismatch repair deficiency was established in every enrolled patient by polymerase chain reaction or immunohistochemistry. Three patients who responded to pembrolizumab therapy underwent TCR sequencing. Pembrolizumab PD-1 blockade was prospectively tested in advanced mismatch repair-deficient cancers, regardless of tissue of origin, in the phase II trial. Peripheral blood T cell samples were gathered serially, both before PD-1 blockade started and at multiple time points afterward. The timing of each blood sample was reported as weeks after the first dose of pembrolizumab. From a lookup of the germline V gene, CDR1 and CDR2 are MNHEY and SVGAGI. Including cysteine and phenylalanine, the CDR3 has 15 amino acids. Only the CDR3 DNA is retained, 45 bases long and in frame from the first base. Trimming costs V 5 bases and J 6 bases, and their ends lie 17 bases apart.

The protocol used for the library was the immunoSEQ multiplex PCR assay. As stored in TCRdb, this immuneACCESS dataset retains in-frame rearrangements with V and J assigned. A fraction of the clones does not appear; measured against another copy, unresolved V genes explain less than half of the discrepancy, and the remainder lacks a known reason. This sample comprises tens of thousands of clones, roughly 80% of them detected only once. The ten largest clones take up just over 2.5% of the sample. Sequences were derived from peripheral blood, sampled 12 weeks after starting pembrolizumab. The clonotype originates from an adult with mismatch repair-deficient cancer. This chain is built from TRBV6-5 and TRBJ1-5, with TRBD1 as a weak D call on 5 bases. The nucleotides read TGTGCCAGCAGTAGCGGAGGGGCTCGGAGTCAGCCCCAGCATTTT. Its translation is CASSSGGARSQPQHF.